Listed below are T cell receptor beta chains from one sample, sequenced in a study of blood T cell repertoires in COVID-19. The protocol was immunoSEQ multiplex PCR, while the TCRdb copy is restricted to in-frame clones and leaves out a portion. The sample records about 120,000 clones, approximately 90% being singletons. The source material was peripheral blood. These receptors all come from a human donor in a cohort sampled during active COVID-19. Both conserved end residues are part of each CDR3. The order of the fields is V gene, J gene, D gene, clone size, CDR3 protein, CDR3 DNA. A D gene is named only where the DNA matches it firmly. Not every row has a clone size; where given, it reads once, few, many or a size class.

v_call: TRBV9
j_call: TRBJ2-1
d_call: NA
clone_size: once
cdr3_aa: CASSVEPSVGNEQFF
cdr3_nt: TGTGCCAGCAGCGTAGAACCTAGCGTGGGGAATGAGCAGTTCTTC

v_call: TRBV4-2
j_call: TRBJ2-2
d_call: NA
clone_size: NA
cdr3_aa: CASSQERTGTSRTGELFF
cdr3_nt: TGTGCCAGCAGCCAAGAGAGAACCGGGACATCACGCACCGGGGAGCTGTTTTTT

v_call: TRBV7-3
j_call: TRBJ2-3
d_call: NA
clone_size: NA
cdr3_aa: CASSADVRGDTQYF
cdr3_nt: TGTGCCAGCAGCGCCGACGTGCGGGGAGATACGCAGTATTTT

v_call: TRBV6-5
j_call: TRBJ1-1
d_call: NA
clone_size: NA
cdr3_aa: CASRPRQRGTEAFF
cdr3_nt: TGTGCCAGCAGGCCGAGACAGCGGGGCACTGAAGCTTTCTTT

v_call: TRBV3-1/TRBV3-2
j_call: TRBJ1-2
d_call: NA
clone_size: NA
cdr3_aa: CASSQGSGLEYGYTF
cdr3_nt: TGTGCCAGCAGCCAAGGGTCAGGACTGGAATATGGCTACACCTTC

v_call: TRBV15
j_call: TRBJ2-2
d_call: NA
clone_size: NA
cdr3_aa: CATSSGGAGELFF
cdr3_nt: TGTGCCACCAGCAGTGGCGGGGCCGGGGAGCTGTTTTTT

v_call: TRBV1
j_call: TRBJ1-1
d_call: NA
clone_size: NA
cdr3_aa: CTSSQLTSGKNTEAFF
cdr3_nt: TGCACCAGCAGCCAACTTACTTCCGGGAAGAACACTGAAGCTTTCTTT

v_call: TRBV18
j_call: TRBJ1-4
d_call: NA
clone_size: NA
cdr3_aa: CASSPTGGAEEKLFF
cdr3_nt: TGTGCCAGCTCACCCACGGGAGGGGCGGAGGAAAAACTGTTTTTT

v_call: TRBV5-1
j_call: TRBJ1-4
d_call: TRBD1
clone_size: NA
cdr3_aa: CASRDRALLNEKLFF
cdr3_nt: TGCGCCAGCAGGGACAGGGCCCTACTTAATGAAAAACTGTTTTTT

v_call: TRBV14
j_call: TRBJ2-7
d_call: NA
clone_size: NA
cdr3_aa: CASSPGSLPYEQYF
cdr3_nt: TGTGCCAGCAGCCCAGGCAGTCTTCCCTACGAGCAGTACTTC

v_call: TRBV5-1
j_call: TRBJ2-6
d_call: TRBD1
clone_size: NA
cdr3_aa: CASSLGGGSSSGANVLTF
cdr3_nt: TGCGCCAGCAGCTTGGGAGGGGGCAGTAGCTCTGGGGCCAACGTCCTGACTTTC

v_call: TRBV9
j_call: TRBJ1-6
d_call: NA
clone_size: NA
cdr3_aa: CASSVVGSGESPLHF
cdr3_nt: TGTGCCAGCAGCGTAGTGGGGTCAGGGGAGTCACCCCTCCACTTT